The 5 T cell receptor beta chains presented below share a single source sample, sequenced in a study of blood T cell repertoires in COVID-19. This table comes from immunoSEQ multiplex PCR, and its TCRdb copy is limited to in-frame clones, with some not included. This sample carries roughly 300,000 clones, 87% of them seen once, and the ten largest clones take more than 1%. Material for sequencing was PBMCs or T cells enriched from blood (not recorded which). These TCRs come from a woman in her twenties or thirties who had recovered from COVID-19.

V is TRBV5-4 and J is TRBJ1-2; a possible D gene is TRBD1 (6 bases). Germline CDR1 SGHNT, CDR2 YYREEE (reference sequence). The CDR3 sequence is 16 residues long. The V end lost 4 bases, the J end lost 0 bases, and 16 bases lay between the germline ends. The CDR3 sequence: CASSPRGGAANYGYTF. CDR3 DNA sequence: TGTGCCAGCAGCCCGAGAGGGGGGGCTGCTAACTATGGCTACACCTTC.

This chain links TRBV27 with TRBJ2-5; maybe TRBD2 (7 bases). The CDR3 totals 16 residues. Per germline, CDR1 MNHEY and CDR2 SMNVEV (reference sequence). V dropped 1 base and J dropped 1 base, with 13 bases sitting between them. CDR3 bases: TGTGCCAGCAGTTTATTGGTGAGGGGGGGCCAAGAGACCCAGTACTTC. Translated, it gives CASSLLVRGGQETQYF.

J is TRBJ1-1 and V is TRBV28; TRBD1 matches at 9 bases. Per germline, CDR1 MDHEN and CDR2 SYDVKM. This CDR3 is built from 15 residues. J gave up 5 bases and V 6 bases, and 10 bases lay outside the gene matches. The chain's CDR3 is CASRGNRGQGTEAFF. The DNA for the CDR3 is TGTGCCAGCAGAGGGAACAGGGGGCAGGGGACTGAAGCTTTCTTT.

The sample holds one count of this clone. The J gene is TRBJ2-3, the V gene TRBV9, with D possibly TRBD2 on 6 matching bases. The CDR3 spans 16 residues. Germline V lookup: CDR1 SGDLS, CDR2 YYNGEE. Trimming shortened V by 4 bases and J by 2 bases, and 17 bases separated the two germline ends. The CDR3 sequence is CASSPGVRGLTDTQYF. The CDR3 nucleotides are TGTGCCAGCAGCCCAGGTGTGCGGGGCCTCACAGATACGCAGTATTTT.

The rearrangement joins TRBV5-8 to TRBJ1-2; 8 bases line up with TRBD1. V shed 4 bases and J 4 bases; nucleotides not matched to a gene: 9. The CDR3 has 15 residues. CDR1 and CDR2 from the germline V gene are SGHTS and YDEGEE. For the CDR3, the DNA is TGTGCCAGCAGCCTCGGACAGGGAGGTATCTATGGCTACACCTTC. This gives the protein CASSLGQGGIYGYTF.